The 17 T cell receptor beta chains in this list originate from one sample, sequenced in a study of T cells in localized non-small cell lung cancer. Assay: immunoSEQ multiplex PCR; the TCRdb copy retains only in-frame clones and omits some. The sample lists 130,000 or so clones, 89% occurring once. Here the sequenced sample was peripheral blood, taken before any cancer treatment. The receptors were gathered from a female donor older than 55 with stage I lung adenocarcinoma.

The chain uses TRBV27 and TRBJ2-1; D is possibly TRBD2 (5 bases). This CDR3 has 14 amino acids. Germline V CDR1 and CDR2: MNHEY, SMNVEV (reference sequence). V was trimmed by 5 bases and J by 6 bases, leaving 14 bases between them. The CDR3 loop reads CASSQFTSANEQFF. CDR3 in DNA: TGTGCCAGCAGTCAATTTACTAGTGCCAATGAGCAGTTCTTC.

This rearrangement joins TRBV27 to TRBJ1-5; 8 positions match TRBD1. After removal of 6 bases from V and 5 bases from J, the junction contained 9 bases not matched to a gene. CDR1 MNHEY and CDR2 SMNVEV come from the germline V gene (reference sequence). The length of the CDR3 is 15 residues. This CDR3 reads CASSQPGGEHQPQHF. Written as DNA, the CDR3 is TGTGCCAGCAGCCAGCCAGGGGGCGAGCATCAGCCCCAGCATTTT.

CDR3 DNA sequence: TGCGCCAGCAAGGGGACAGAGCTCACCGGGGAGCTGTTTTTT. Translated: CASKGTELTGELFF. V usage is TRBV5-1 and J usage is TRBJ2-2; TRBD1 matches at 7 bases. V was pared by 6 bases and J by 4 bases, with 6 bases of the junction left unmatched. Germline CDR1 and CDR2: SGHRS and YFSETQ. The CDR3 has 14 residues.

The CDR3 spells CAWRVGDGRNTEAFF. The CDR3 bases are TGTGCCTGGAGGGTAGGAGATGGACGTAACACTGAAGCTTTCTTT. This chain uses TRBV30 with TRBJ1-1; no definite D call. V lost 3 bases and J 2 bases, leaving 16 bases between the germline ends. The CDR3 length is 15 residues. Looked up from germline, CDR1 is GTSNPN and CDR2 is SVGIG (reference sequence).

The chain has TRBV11-3 and TRBJ2-5; D possibly corresponds to TRBD2 (5 bases). The germline CDR1 and CDR2 sequences are SGHNT and YENEEA. V dropped 3 bases and J dropped 7 bases, with 9 bases sitting between them. The CDR3 loop spans 12 amino acids. The CDR3: CASSLGGGTQYF. DNA for the CDR3: TGTGCCAGCAGCTTGGGCGGAGGGACCCAGTACTTC.

This clone showed up just a few times. J is TRBJ1-2 and V is TRBV2; D uncertain. CDR1 SNHLY and CDR2 FYNNEI come from the germline V gene. V lost 10 bases and J 1 base, leaving 7 bases between the germline ends. This CDR3 comprises 11 residues. Here the CDR3 DNA reads TGTGCCACCAGAAATAACTATGGCTACACCTTC. Translation gives CATRNNYGYTF.

This chain uses TRBV18 with TRBJ2-7; 10 bases are shared with TRBD2. This CDR3 has 17 amino acids. Looked up from germline, CDR1 is KGHSH and CDR2 is LQKENI. Trimming cost V 2 bases and J 2 bases; bases outside gene matches: 9. The CDR3 here is CASSPGASGSPPYEQYF. The CDR3 DNA is TGTGCCAGCTCACCAGGAGCTAGCGGGAGCCCTCCCTACGAGCAGTACTTC.

The chain combines TRBV18 with TRBJ1-1, with a weak D call TRBD1 (6 bases). V lost 1 base to trimming and J lost 5 bases, with 20 bases between them. CDR3 length equals 17 residues. The germline V gene encodes CDR1 KGHSH and CDR2 LQKENI. Written as DNA, the CDR3 is TGTGCCAGCTCACCACTATCAGGGGCGACCGGAGGGACTGAAGCTTTCTTT. It is translated as CASSPLSGATGGTEAFF.

The rearrangement links TRBV2 to TRBJ2-1; TRBD2 matches 11 bases. This CDR3 has 16 amino acids. V shed 6 bases, J shed 6 bases, and the junction held 10 bases outside the gene matches. Germline V CDR1 and CDR2: SNHLY, FYNNEI. Written as DNA, the CDR3 is TGTGCCAGCAGACGTCTACTAGCGGGAGTAGGCAATGAGCAGTTCTTC. Amino acid sequence: CASRRLLAGVGNEQFF.

A single count supports this clone. The chain couples TRBV11-2 to TRBJ1-1; 8 nucleotides match TRBD1. CDR1 and CDR2 from the germline V gene are SGHAT and FQNNGV. The CDR3 covers 16 residues. V was pared by 5 bases and J by 4 bases, with 12 bases of the junction left unmatched. The DNA of the CDR3 is TGTGCCAGCAGCAAAACCACAGGGGGGGAGACCACTGAAGCTTTCTTT. This encodes CASSKTTGGETTEAFF.

The chain joins TRBV28 to TRBJ2-3, with D hard to call. This CDR3 is 14 amino acids long. Germline loops: CDR1 MDHEN, CDR2 SYDVKM. The V and J ends lost 6 bases and 2 bases respectively, with 12 bases between them. CDR3 DNA sequence: TGTGCCAGCAGAAACACCCCACCCACAGATACGCAGTATTTT. This translates into CASRNTPPTDTQYF.

This chain links TRBV7-9 with TRBJ1-2; unclear D gene. The CDR3 runs to 14 residues. Per the germline V gene, CDR1 is SEHNR and CDR2 is FQNEAQ (reference sequence). V lost 4 bases and J 5 bases, leaving 14 bases between the germline ends. CDR3: CASSSPVTQYGYTF. Written as DNA, the CDR3 is TGTGCCAGCAGCTCACCTGTGACTCAGTATGGCTACACCTTC.

This chain links TRBV5-4 with TRBJ1-1; no clear D. Germline assignment: CDR1 SGHNT and CDR2 YYREEE (reference sequence). The CDR3 extends over 13 amino acids. Trimming stripped 0 bases from V and 5 bases from J, with 8 bases between. DNA of the CDR3: TGTGCCAGCAGCTTGGATTGGCAGACTGAAGCTTTCTTT. Encoded protein: CASSLDWQTEAFF. Supplemented by reference TRBV5-4 and TRBJ1-1, the full variable domain reads ETGVTQSPTHLIKTRGQQVTLRCSSQSGHNTVSWYQQALGQGPQFIFQYYREEENGRGNFPPRFSGLQFPNYSSELNVNALELDDSALYLCASSLDWQTEAFFGQGTRLTVV.

The chain has TRBV6-1 and TRBJ2-7; D gene ambiguous. This CDR3 region has 14 residues. Germline V gene lookup returns CDR1 MNHNS and CDR2 SASEGT. V gave up 1 base and J gave up 3 bases, with 10 bases separating them. DNA of the CDR3: TGTGCCAGCAGTGAAGTTCACGGCTTCTACGAGCAGTACTTC. Translated, it gives CASSEVHGFYEQYF.

This clone was seen a single time. Relative to the germline gene, one junction end is altered; a read error may explain this. This rearrangement joins TRBV30 to TRBJ1-2; D gene ambiguous. CDR1 and CDR2 from the germline V gene are GTSNPN and SVGIG (reference sequence). The CDR3 consists of 10 residues. CDR3 in DNA: TGTGCCTGGAGTGTGCGATGGCTTGCCTTC. Its translation is CAWSVRWLAF.

The chain recombines TRBV6-6 with TRBJ2-5, with 9 bases that match TRBD1. CDR3 size: 14 residues. Germline CDR1 is MNHNY and CDR2 is SVGAGI (reference sequence). The junction had 4 bases not matched to a gene; V was cut back by 4 bases and J by 4 bases. The CDR3 reads CASSFPGQGETQYF. CDR3 in DNA: TGTGCCAGCAGTTTCCCGGGACAGGGAGAGACCCAGTACTTC.

The chain joins TRBV18 to TRBJ1-1, with D unclear. V gave up 2 bases and J gave up 0 bases, with 4 bases separating them. The CDR3 totals 13 residues. Germline assignment: CDR1 KGHSH and CDR2 LQKENI. CDR3: CASSPDMNTEAFF. The CDR3 nucleotides read TGTGCCAGCTCACCAGATATGAACACTGAAGCTTTCTTT. Supplemented by reference TRBV18 and TRBJ1-1, the full variable domain reads NAGVMQNPRHLVRRRGQEARLRCSPMKGHSHVYWYRQLPEEGLKFMVYLQKENIIDESGMPKERFSAEFPKEGPSILRIQQVVRGDSAAYFCASSPDMNTEAFFGQGTRLTVV.